The 32 T cell receptor beta chains below were found in one sample sequenced in a study of control samples from healthy donors and cancer patients. TCRdb's table, derived via immunoSEQ multiplex PCR, lists solely in-frame clones and lacks some. The table includes some 99,000 clones, approximately 90% detected once. Specimen: blood. The source is a human donor in good health. The donor label of this sample is uncertain.

The V gene is TRBV12-5, the J gene TRBJ2-7, with 9 bases fitting TRBD1. The CDR3 totals 16 residues. Trimming took 4 bases from V and 3 from J; bases not matched to a gene: 10. CDR1 LGHNT and CDR2 FRNRAP come from the germline V gene. CDR3 amino acids: CASGSLTGGGFYEQYF. DNA for the CDR3: TGTGCTAGTGGTTCACTGACAGGGGGGGGCTTCTACGAGCAGTACTTC. The full variable domain, in which reference TRBV12-5 and TRBJ2-7 provide the parts outside the CDR3, is DARVTQTPRHKVTEMGQEVTMRCQPILGHNTVFWYRQTMMQGLELLAYFRNRAPLDDSGMPKDRFSAEMPDATLATLKIQPSEPRDSAVYFCASGSLTGGGFYEQYFGPGTRLTVT.

This sequence joins TRBV6-4 and TRBJ1-1, with a weak D call TRBD1 (5 bases). CDR3 length: 12 residues. Germline V lookup: CDR1 MRHNA, CDR2 SNTAGT. V lost 8 bases and J 7 bases, leaving 14 bases between the germline ends. Here the CDR3 DNA reads TGTGCCAGCCGAGTAGGGGAGGGTGAAGCTTTCTTT. Amino acids: CASRVGEGEAFF.

This clone has just one count. V gene TRBV7-2 combines with J gene TRBJ2-2, with no clear D. V gave up 1 base and J gave up 6 bases, with 6 bases separating them. Germline V CDR1 and CDR2: SGHTA, FQGNSA. The CDR3 is made up of 13 amino acids. CDR3 nucleotides: TGTGCCAGCAGCTTAGAGGCTGCCGGGGAGCTGTTTTTT. Encoded protein: CASSLEAAGELFF.

V usage is TRBV18 and J usage is TRBJ1-5; no clear D. The CDR3 runs 13 residues. Trimming stripped 3 bases from V and 3 bases from J, with 6 bases between. Germline V CDR1 and CDR2: KGHSH, LQKENI. The CDR3 region is CASSPGSNQPQHF. DNA for the CDR3: TGTGCCAGCTCACCCGGATCCAATCAGCCCCAGCATTTT.

The chain links TRBV7-8 to TRBJ1-5, with no clear D. V was pared by 5 bases and J by 9 bases, with 23 bases between. This CDR3 is built from 16 residues. Germline V gene data show CDR1 as SGHVS and CDR2 as FQNEAQ. In nucleotides, the CDR3 is TGTGCCAGCAGCCCTACGGGTCTTAGCAACCGGGGGCCCCAGCATTTT. It yields the protein CASSPTGLSNRGPQHF.

The chain recombines TRBV7-2 with TRBJ1-6, with D unresolved. Germline CDR1 reads SGHTA; CDR2 reads FQGNSA. The V gene lost 5 bases and the J gene lost 7 bases, with 12 bases spanning the gap. The CDR3 consists of 14 residues. CDR3 sequence: CASSLGSLNSPLHF. The CDR3 DNA follows: TGTGCCAGCAGCCTGGGGAGTTTAAATTCACCCCTCCACTTT.

The V gene is TRBV14, the J gene TRBJ1-1; TRBD1 might be the D (5 bases). The V and J ends lost 1 base and 4 bases respectively, with 13 bases between them. The germline CDR1 and CDR2 sequences are SGHDN and FVKESK. The CDR3 has 15 amino acids. CDR3 sequence reads: CASSQVRRVGTEAFF. CDR3 nucleotide sequence: TGTGCCAGCAGCCAAGTGCGCAGGGTTGGCACTGAAGCTTTCTTT.

The CDR3 nucleotides read TGTGCCAGCAGTGAAGGAGGAGGGGGGAACTATGGCTACACCTTC. This encodes CASSEGGGGNYGYTF. The chain joins TRBV6-1 to TRBJ1-2; D might be TRBD1 (6 bases). CDR1 is MNHNS and CDR2 is SASEGT in the germline V gene. V was pared by 1 base and J by 2 bases, with 11 bases between. The CDR3 is 15 residues long.

V usage is TRBV6-1 and J usage is TRBJ2-1; 10 bases agree with TRBD1. Germline lookup yields CDR1 MNHNS and CDR2 SASEGT. CDR3 length equals 13 residues. The V gene end was trimmed by 6 bases and the J gene end by 9 bases; junction bases not matched to a gene: 5. CDR3 residues: CASSRDRGPEQFF. CDR3 nucleotides: TGTGCCAGCAGCCGGGACAGGGGCCCTGAGCAGTTCTTC.

This sequence joins TRBV7-9 and TRBJ1-1; 10 bases line up with TRBD1. The CDR3 extends over 15 amino acids. Germline V gene lookup returns CDR1 SEHNR and CDR2 FQNEAQ (reference sequence). Germline trimming cut 2 bases from V and 4 bases from J; bases unmatched to any gene: 4. In nucleotides, the CDR3 is TGTGCCAGCAGCTTAACCGGACAGGGGGGCACTGAAGCTTTCTTT. Encoded protein: CASSLTGQGGTEAFF.

The rearrangement links TRBV28 to TRBJ1-5, with D possibly matching TRBD1 (6 bases). The germline V and J ends were trimmed by 6 bases and 7 bases, with 19 bases remaining between them. This CDR3 contains 15 residues. The germline V gene has CDR1 MDHEN and CDR2 SYDVKM. In nucleotides, the CDR3 is TGTGCCAGCAGCTACCTAATACAGGGATTCCAGCCCCAGCATTTT. This gives the protein CASSYLIQGFQPQHF.

The genes are TRBV30 and TRBJ2-7; perhaps TRBD1 as D (7 bases). CDR3 length equals 15 residues. Germline V CDR1 and CDR2: GTSNPN, SVGIG (reference sequence). Trimming shortened V by 0 bases and J by 5 bases, and 17 bases separated the two germline ends. This CDR3 reads CAWSVHLGRGDEQYF. The CDR3 bases are TGTGCCTGGAGTGTACACCTGGGCAGGGGGGACGAGCAGTACTTC. The whole variable domain, filled in from reference TRBV30 and TRBJ2-7, reads SQTIHQWPATLVQPVGSPLSLECTVEGTSNPNLYWYRQAAGRGLQLLFYSVGIGQISSEVPQNLSASRPQDRQFILSSKKLLLSDSGFYLCAWSVHLGRGDEQYFGPGTRLTVT.

In nucleotides, the CDR3 is TGTGCCAGCAGCCCGACTAGCGGGGGTTCTTACACAGATACGCAGTATTTT. Its protein is CASSPTSGGSYTDTQYF. The chain is built from TRBV7-6 and TRBJ2-3, with TRBD2 matching over 12 bases. V lost 5 bases, J lost 2 bases, and 8 bases stayed unmatched. The CDR3 extends over 17 amino acids. Germline-derived CDR1 and CDR2 are SGHVS and FNYEAQ. Drawing the rest from reference TRBV7-6 and TRBJ2-3, the complete variable domain is GAGVSQSPRYKVTKRGQDVALRCDPISGHVSLYWYRQALGQGPEFLTYFNYEAQQDKSGLPNDRFSAERPEGSISTLTIQRTEQRDSAMYRCASSPTSGGSYTDTQYFGPGTRLTVL.

This chain connects TRBV11-2 to TRBJ2-2; D gene uncertain. The CDR3 has 17 amino acids. The V gene's germline CDR1 is SGHAT and CDR2 FQNNGV. Trimming removed 0 bases at V and 0 bases at J, with 11 bases between. The CDR3 region is CASSLDYETTNTGELFF. Written as DNA, the CDR3 is TGTGCCAGCAGCTTAGACTACGAGACAACGAACACCGGGGAGCTGTTTTTT.

The sample holds one count of this clone. This chain connects TRBV3-1 (or the pseudogene TRBV3-2) to TRBJ2-5; 9 nucleotides line up with TRBD2. Germline V gives CDR1 LGHDT, CDR2 YNNKEL (reference sequence). The V segment lost 5 bases and the J segment 4 bases; nucleotides outside the gene matches: 14. The CDR3 spans 17 residues. CDR3 DNA sequence: TGTGCCAGCAGCGACATGGTATCAGCGGGGGGTTCAGAGACCCAGTACTTC. This sequence encodes CASSDMVSAGGSETQYF.

The chain is built from TRBV5-1 and TRBJ2-6, with TRBD1 identical over 7 bases. V gave up 3 bases and J gave up 0 bases; unmatched junction bases: 6. Germline V CDR1 and CDR2: SGHRS, YFSETQ. This CDR3 spans 17 amino acids. The CDR3 spells CASSSGTAYSGANVLTF. The CDR3 nucleotides are TGCGCCAGCAGCTCGGGGACAGCCTACTCTGGGGCCAACGTCCTGACTTTC.

This chain uses TRBV10-2 with TRBJ2-1; D remains ambiguous. CDR3 length: 13 amino acids. V dropped 7 bases and J dropped 5 bases, with 12 bases sitting between them. Looked up from germline, CDR1 is WSHSY and CDR2 is SAAADI. CDR3 in amino acids: CASKVILHNEQFF. DNA for the CDR3: TGCGCCAGCAAGGTAATTCTTCACAATGAGCAGTTCTTC.

This rearrangement joins TRBV3-1 (or the pseudogene TRBV3-2) to TRBJ1-1; possibly TRBD1 for D (6 bases). Germline CDR1 and CDR2: LGHDT and YNNKEL (reference sequence). Deletions cut 0 bases from V and 8 bases from J, with 10 bases between. CDR3 length: 13 amino acids. CDR3 nucleotides: TGTGCCAGCAGCCAAGATTCCGGGACAGAAGCTTTCTTT. Translated: CASSQDSGTEAFF.

This chain connects TRBV29-1 to TRBJ2-1, with 9 positions matching TRBD1. This CDR3 has 15 amino acids. The V and J ends lost 6 bases and 5 bases, in that order; junction bases with no gene match: 11. Germline CDR1 reads SQVTM; CDR2 reads ANQGSEA. As DNA, the CDR3 is TGCAGCGTGGGTGGACAGGGGAGGACTAACAATGAGCAGTTCTTC. Protein product: CSVGGQGRTNNEQFF.

Details on this clone: One junction end disagrees with the germline gene, perhaps due to a read error. This rearrangement joins TRBV3-1 (or the pseudogene TRBV3-2) to TRBJ1-2, with D hard to call. This CDR3 contains 11 residues. Germline CDR1 LGHDT, CDR2 YNNKEL (reference sequence). This chain's CDR3 is CASSQEGGQTF. The CDR3 bases are TGTGCCAGCAGCCAAGAGGGCGGGCAGACATTC.

The chain employs TRBV7-9 and TRBJ2-7, with 7 bases fitting TRBD1. V gave up 5 bases and J gave up 11 bases; unmatched junction bases: 9. Germline V gene data show CDR1 as SEHNR and CDR2 as FQNEAQ (reference sequence). This CDR3 contains 12 residues. CDR3 in DNA: TGTGCCAGCAGCCCCGGGACAGATCGAAAGTACTTC. Its protein product is CASSPGTDRKYF. The full variable domain, with the rest looked up from reference TRBV7-9 and TRBJ2-7, is DTGVSQNPRHKITKRGQNVTFRCDPISEHNRLYWYRQTLGQGPEFLTYFQNEAQLEKSRLLSDRFSAERPKGSFSTLEIQRTEQGDSAMYLCASSPGTDRKYFGPGTRLTVT.

This sequence joins TRBV19 and TRBJ1-4, with 11 bases fitting TRBD1. Germline V gene lookup returns CDR1 LNHDA and CDR2 SQIVND (reference sequence). The V and J ends lost 5 bases and 0 bases, in that order; junction bases with no gene match: 20. The CDR3 consists of 22 residues. The DNA of the CDR3 is TGTGCCAGTAGTTTAGGGAGGACAGGGGGCGCGGGTCACTCGACAACTAATGAAAAACTGTTTTTT. It is translated as CASSLGRTGGAGHSTTNEKLFF.

CDR3 bases: TGTGCCAGCAGTCGGACAGGGGAAGCTTTCTTT. Translated: CASSRTGEAFF. The chain combines TRBV7-3 with TRBJ1-1; 8 bases agree with TRBD1. The CDR3 length is 11 residues. V was clipped by 6 bases and J by 8 bases; unmatched bases: 2. The germline gives CDR1 SGHTA, CDR2 FQGTGA.

The chain employs TRBV20-1 and TRBJ1-1; D is unresolved. The CDR3 is 13 amino acids. Trimming removed 3 bases at V and 1 base at J, with 9 bases between. CDR1 DFQATT and CDR2 SNEGSKA come from the germline V gene (reference sequence). CDR3 sequence: CSASSNWNTEAFF. The CDR3 coding sequence is TGCAGTGCTAGTAGCAATTGGAACACTGAAGCTTTCTTT.

The chain has TRBV20-1 and TRBJ2-5; D not certain. The CDR3 has 15 residues. Per the germline V gene, CDR1 is DFQATT and CDR2 is SNEGSKA (reference sequence). Trimming took off 6 bases at V and 5 bases at J, with 22 bases between the two ends. The CDR3 protein is CSASTPDIRRETQYF. As DNA, the CDR3 is TGCAGTGCCAGTACGCCCGATATCCGACGGGAGACCCAGTACTTC.

This chain joins TRBV24-1 and TRBJ2-7, with 7 bases aligning to TRBD2. The V gene end was trimmed by 5 bases and the J gene end by 4 bases; junction bases not matched to a gene: 10. There are 15 residues in the CDR3. Germline lookup yields CDR1 KGHDR and CDR2 SFDVKD. The CDR3 protein is CATSGGSTGIYEQYF. In nucleotides, the CDR3 is TGTGCCACCAGTGGCGGGAGCACAGGAATTTACGAGCAGTACTTC.

Regarding this clone: At one of its ends the junction is not consistent with the germline gene, which may arise from a read error. The rearrangement uses TRBV6-5 and TRBJ1-4; TRBD1 agrees at 7 bases. Per the germline V gene, CDR1 is MNHEY and CDR2 is SVGAGI. The CDR3 is 13 amino acids. CDR3 protein: CASSSPGQRSPVF. As DNA, the CDR3 is TGTGCCAGCAGCTCCCCGGGACAGCGATCGCCGGTTTTT.

J is TRBJ2-3 and V is TRBV27; D is unclear. Deletions cut 6 bases from V and 4 bases from J, with 11 bases between. From germline, CDR1 is MNHEY and CDR2 SMNVEV (reference sequence). CDR3 length: 13 residues. The CDR3 reads CASSSVEADTQYF. The DNA for the CDR3 is TGTGCCAGCAGCTCGGTAGAGGCAGATACGCAGTATTTT.

The chain carries TRBV23-1 and TRBJ1-5, with a weak D call TRBD1 (5 bases). TRBV23-1 counts as an open reading frame of uncertain function. Trimming stripped 8 bases from V and 3 bases from J, with 8 bases between. The CDR3 is 12 amino acids. The CDR3 region has the DNA TGCGCCAGCCCCAGGGACAATCAGCCCCAGCATTTT. Translating it yields CASPRDNQPQHF.

CDR3 amino acids: CASSEIWATGELFF. CDR3 nucleotide sequence: TGTGCCAGCAGTGAGATTTGGGCCACCGGGGAGCTGTTTTTT. V is TRBV6-4 and J is TRBJ2-2; D uncertain. Per the germline V gene, CDR1 is MRHNA and CDR2 is SNTAGT. The V gene lost 3 bases and the J gene lost 4 bases, with 9 bases spanning the gap. The CDR3 runs 14 residues.

V usage is TRBV18 and J usage is TRBJ2-7; possibly TRBD1 or TRBD2 for D (5 bases each). V shed 2 bases and J shed 5 bases, with 19 bases lying between them. The CDR3 runs 16 residues. Germline V gene data show CDR1 as KGHSH and CDR2 as LQKENI. The CDR3 protein is CASSPLSVRGSNEQYF. CDR3 DNA sequence: TGTGCCAGCTCACCATTGTCGGTTCGGGGCAGTAACGAGCAGTACTTC.

The CDR3 is CASRAIPSTDTQYF. CDR3 nucleotides: TGTGCCAGCAGGGCTATACCAAGCACAGATACGCAGTATTTT. This chain links TRBV28 with TRBJ2-3, with D uncertain. The V end was cut by 6 bases, the J end by 0 bases, with 10 bases between. This CDR3 spans 14 amino acids. Germline lookup yields CDR1 MDHEN and CDR2 SYDVKM.